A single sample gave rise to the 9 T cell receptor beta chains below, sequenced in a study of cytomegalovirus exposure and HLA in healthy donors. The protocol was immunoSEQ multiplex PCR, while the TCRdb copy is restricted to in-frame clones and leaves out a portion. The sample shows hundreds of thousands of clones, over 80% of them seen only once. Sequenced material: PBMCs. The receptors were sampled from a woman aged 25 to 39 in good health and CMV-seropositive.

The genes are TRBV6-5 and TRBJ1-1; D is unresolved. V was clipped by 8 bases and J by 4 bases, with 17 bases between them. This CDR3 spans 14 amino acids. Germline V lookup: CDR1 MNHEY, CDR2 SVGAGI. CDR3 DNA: TGTGCCAGCGGAAATTCGGGTTTAGGCACTGAAGCTTTCTTT. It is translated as CASGNSGLGTEAFF.

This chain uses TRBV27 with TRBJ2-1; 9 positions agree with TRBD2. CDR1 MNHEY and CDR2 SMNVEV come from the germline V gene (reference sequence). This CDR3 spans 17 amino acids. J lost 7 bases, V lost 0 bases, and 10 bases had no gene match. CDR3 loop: CASSLSPGLAFRNEQFF. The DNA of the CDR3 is TGTGCCAGCAGTTTATCGCCCGGACTAGCGTTCAGGAATGAGCAGTTCTTC.

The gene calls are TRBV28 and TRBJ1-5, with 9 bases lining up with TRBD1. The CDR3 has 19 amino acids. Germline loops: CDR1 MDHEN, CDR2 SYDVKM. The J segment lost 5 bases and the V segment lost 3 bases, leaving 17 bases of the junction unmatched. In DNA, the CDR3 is TGTGCCAGCAGTTTCCCAGCCGGGACAGGGTTTTTTAGGGATCAGCCCCAGCATTTT. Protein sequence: CASSFPAGTGFFRDQPQHF.

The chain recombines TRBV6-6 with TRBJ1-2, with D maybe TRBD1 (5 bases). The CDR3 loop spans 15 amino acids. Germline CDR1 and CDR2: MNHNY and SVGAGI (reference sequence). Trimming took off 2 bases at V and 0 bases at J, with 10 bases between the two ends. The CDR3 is CASSYGGTTNYGYTF. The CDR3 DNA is TGTGCCAGCAGTTACGGGGGGACTACTAACTATGGCTACACCTTC.

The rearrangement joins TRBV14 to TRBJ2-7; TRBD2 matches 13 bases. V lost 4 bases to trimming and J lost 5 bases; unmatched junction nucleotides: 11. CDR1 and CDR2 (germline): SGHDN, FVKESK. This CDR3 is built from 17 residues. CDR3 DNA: TGTGCCAGCAGCCTAAGAACCTCCGGGACTAGCGGGAACGAGCAGTACTTC. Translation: CASSLRTSGTSGNEQYF.

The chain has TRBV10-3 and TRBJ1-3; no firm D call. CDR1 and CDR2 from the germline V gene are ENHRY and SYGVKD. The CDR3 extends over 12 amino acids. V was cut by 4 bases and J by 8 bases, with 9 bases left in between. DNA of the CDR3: TGTGCCATCAGTGCCCCGGGAGACACCATATATTTT. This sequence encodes CAISAPGDTIYF.

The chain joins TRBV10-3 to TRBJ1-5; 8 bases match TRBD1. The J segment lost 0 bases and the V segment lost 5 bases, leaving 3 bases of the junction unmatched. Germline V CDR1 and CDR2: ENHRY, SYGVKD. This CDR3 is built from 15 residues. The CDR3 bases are TGTGCCATCAGTCCCGGGACAGGTAGCAATCAGCCCCAGCATTTT. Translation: CAISPGTGSNQPQHF.

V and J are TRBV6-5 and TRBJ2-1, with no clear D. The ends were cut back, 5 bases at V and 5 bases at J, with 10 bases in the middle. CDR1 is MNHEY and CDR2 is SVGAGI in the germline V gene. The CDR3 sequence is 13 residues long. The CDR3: CASSRTADNEQFF. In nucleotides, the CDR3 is TGTGCCAGCAGTCGCACCGCGGACAATGAGCAGTTCTTC.

This CDR3 is CAISESRTGYGANVLTF. In DNA, the CDR3 is TGTGCCATCAGTGAGTCGAGGACAGGGTACGGGGCCAACGTCCTGACTTTC. The chain carries TRBV10-3 and TRBJ2-6; 8 bases are shared with TRBD1. Germline V gene sequence: CDR1 ENHRY, CDR2 SYGVKD. The CDR3 sequence is 17 residues long. V dropped 0 bases and J dropped 4; count of bases not matched to a gene: 5.